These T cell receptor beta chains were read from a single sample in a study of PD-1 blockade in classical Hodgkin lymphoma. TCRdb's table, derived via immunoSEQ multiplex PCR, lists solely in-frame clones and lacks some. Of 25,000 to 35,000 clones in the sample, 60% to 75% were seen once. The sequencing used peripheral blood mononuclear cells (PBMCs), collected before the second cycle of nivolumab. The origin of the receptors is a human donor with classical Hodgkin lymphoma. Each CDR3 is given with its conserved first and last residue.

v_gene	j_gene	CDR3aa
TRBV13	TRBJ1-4	CASSPIGGVGEKLFF
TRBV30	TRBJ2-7	CAWSVRGTSYYEQYF
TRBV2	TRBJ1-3	CASRNSYSGNTIYF
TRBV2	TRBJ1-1	CASSIGQGGTEAFF
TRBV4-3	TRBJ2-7	CASSQMGPASGAEQYF
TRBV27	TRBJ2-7	CASSPLSGQGIYEQYF
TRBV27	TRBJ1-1	CASRDRGLNTEAFF
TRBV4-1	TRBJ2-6	CASSQGTASSGANVLTF
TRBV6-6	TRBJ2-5	CASSSQRQETQYF
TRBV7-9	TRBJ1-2	CASSHSGGIGYTF
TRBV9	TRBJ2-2	CASSVRGGELFF
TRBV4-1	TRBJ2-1	CASSMGFRGGYNEQFF
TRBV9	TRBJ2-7	CAVPGASYEQYF
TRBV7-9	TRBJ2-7	CASSPAGGFEEQYF
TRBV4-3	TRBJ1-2	CASSQGAEYNYGYTF
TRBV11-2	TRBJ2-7	CASSLEPPHEQYF
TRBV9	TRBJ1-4	CASSVGTGGVDEKLFF
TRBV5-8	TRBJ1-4	CASSSQGLATNEKLFF
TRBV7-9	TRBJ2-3	CASSLATSGGPYF
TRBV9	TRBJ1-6	CASSVTLEGSPLHF
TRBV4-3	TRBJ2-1	CASSTRDSAYNEQFF
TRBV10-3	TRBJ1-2	CAISVQGDGYTF
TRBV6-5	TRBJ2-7	CASSYFTGSSHEQYF
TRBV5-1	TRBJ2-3	CASSLETYRTDTQYF
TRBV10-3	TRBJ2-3	CAISESGQASSSTDTQYF
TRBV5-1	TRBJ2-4	CASSSQGTDIQYF
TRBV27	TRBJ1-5	CASSKLTGSNQPQHF
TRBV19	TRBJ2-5	CASSLPGGETQYF
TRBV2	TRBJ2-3	CASSGTGRTDTQYF
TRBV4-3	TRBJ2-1	CASSQDFETRGEFF
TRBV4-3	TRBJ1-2	CASSQDGGNGYTF
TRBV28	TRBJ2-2	CASLSGGAGDTGELFF
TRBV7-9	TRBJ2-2	CASSLEDGGANTGELFF
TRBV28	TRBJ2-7	CASSSLTLPPYEQYF
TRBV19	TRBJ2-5	CARTCPYF
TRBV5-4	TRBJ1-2	CASSLEPDSLYGYTF
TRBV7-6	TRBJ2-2	CASNPGLPGELFF
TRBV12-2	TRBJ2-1	CASRLDETSGGAYNEQFF
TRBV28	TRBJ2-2	CASSNPYEPGGRDGELFF
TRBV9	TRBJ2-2	CASSMNLPNTGELFF
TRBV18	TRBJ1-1	CASSPRQRQGNTEAFF
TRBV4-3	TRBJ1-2	CASSLGTLDYLRGYTF
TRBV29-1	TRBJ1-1	CSAILNTEAFF